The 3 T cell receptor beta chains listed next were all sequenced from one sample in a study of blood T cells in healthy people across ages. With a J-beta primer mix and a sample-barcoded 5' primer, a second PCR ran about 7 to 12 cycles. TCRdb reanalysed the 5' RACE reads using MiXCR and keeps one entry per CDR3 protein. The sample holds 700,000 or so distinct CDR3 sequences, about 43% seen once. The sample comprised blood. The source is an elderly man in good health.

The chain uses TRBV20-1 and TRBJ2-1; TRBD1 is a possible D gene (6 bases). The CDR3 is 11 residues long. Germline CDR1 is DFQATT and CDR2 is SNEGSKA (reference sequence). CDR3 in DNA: TGCGGGACACAATCCTACAATGAGCAGTTCTTC. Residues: CGTQSYNEQFF.

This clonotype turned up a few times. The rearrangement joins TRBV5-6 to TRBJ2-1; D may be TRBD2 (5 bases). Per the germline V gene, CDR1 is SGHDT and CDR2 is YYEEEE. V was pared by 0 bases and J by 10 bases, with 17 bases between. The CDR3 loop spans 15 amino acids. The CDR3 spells CASSLGPHGVMEQFF. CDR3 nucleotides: TGTGCCAGCAGCTTGGGGCCGCACGGGGTAATGGAGCAGTTCTTC.

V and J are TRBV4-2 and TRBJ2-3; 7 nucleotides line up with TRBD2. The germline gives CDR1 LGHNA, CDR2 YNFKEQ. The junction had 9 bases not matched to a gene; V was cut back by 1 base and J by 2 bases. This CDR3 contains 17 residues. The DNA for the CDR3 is TGTGCCAGCAGCCAAGTAGCCCGACTAGCAAACACAGATACGCAGTATTTT. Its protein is CASSQVARLANTDTQYF.